This passage covers 2 T cell receptor beta chains from one sample sequenced in a study of cytomegalovirus exposure and HLA in healthy donors. 60 Vbeta and 13 Jbeta primers were used in PCR. Only in-frame clones appear in the TCRdb table, and some are missing; sequencing was by immunoSEQ multiplex PCR. The sample holds 200,000 to 250,000 clones; 80% to 85% are singletons and the top ten take roughly 0.66%. The sample taken for sequencing was PBMCs. The receptors derive from a boy younger than 10 in good health and CMV-seronegative.

This clone appeared a few times. The V gene is TRBV27, the J gene TRBJ2-7; the match to TRBD2 covers 10 bases. J gave up 3 bases and V 11 bases, and 10 bases lay outside the gene matches. The CDR3 length is 14 residues. Germline assignment: CDR1 MNHEY and CDR2 SMNVEV (reference sequence). The CDR3 DNA reads TGTGCCGCCGGAAGCGGGACTAGCGTCTACGAGCAGTACTTC. Its protein is CAAGSGTSVYEQYF.

V and J are TRBV2 and TRBJ2-3; D is unclear. The CDR3 contains 13 residues. The V gene's germline CDR1 is SNHLY and CDR2 FYNNEI. V lost 7 bases, J lost 6 bases, and 14 bases lay in between. CDR3 amino acids: CASISNGADTQYF. DNA of the CDR3: TGTGCCAGCATCTCGAACGGAGCGGATACGCAGTATTTT.